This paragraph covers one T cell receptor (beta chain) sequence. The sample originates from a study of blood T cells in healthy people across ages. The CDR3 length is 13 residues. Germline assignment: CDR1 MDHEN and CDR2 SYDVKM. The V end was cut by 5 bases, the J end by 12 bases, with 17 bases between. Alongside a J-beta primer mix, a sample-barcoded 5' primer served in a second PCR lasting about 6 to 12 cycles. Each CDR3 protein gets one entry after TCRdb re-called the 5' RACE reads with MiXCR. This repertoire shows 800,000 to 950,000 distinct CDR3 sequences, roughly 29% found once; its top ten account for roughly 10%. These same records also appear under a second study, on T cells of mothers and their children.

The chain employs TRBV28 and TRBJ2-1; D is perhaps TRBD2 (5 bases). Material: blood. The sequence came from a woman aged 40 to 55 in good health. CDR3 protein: CASSPPDLFVQFF. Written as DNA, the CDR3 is TGTGCCAGCAGTCCACCGGACTTGTTTGTGCAGTTCTTC.